The rows below give T cell receptor beta chains drawn from one sample of a study of T cell changes during pregnancy in multiple sclerosis. The protocol was immunoSEQ multiplex PCR, while the TCRdb copy is restricted to in-frame clones and leaves out a portion. The table has tens of thousands of clones, approximately 92% seen once. Specimen: peripheral blood, collected in the third trimester of pregnancy. The receptors originated from a female donor in good health, enrolled as a control in a pregnancy study. The CDR3 runs from the conserved cysteine through the conserved F or W. A D gene is named only where the DNA matches it firmly.

j_call | d_call | v_call | cdr3_aa
TRBJ2-3 | TRBD1 | TRBV2 | CASSDPQGALTDTQYF
TRBJ2-1 | - | TRBV28 | CASSLRNEQFF
TRBJ2-7 | TRBD1 | TRBV28 | CASSFPRTGGDYEQYF
TRBJ2-7 | - | TRBV19 | CASRTSVGAYEQYF
TRBJ2-3 | - | TRBV27 | CASRFQRAGWDTQYF
TRBJ1-5 | TRBD1 | TRBV19 | CASTTGTGRYSNQPQHF
TRBJ2-1 | - | TRBV9 | CASSERGNYEQFF
TRBJ2-1 | - | TRBV28 | CASSSPTPGTYNEQFF
TRBJ2-3 | - | TRBV30 | CAWSWGAGGTDTQYF
TRBJ2-4 | - | TRBV4-1 | CASSQEVLAKNIQYF
TRBJ1-4 | TRBD1 | TRBV28 | CASSLVGQGLFF
TRBJ1-1 | - | TRBV10-3 | CAISTDSRAEAFF
TRBJ2-1 | TRBD1 | TRBV6-6 | CARAQHRGSLNEQFF
TRBJ1-2 | - | TRBV7-8 | CASSLYLAGDGYTF
TRBJ2-3 | - | TRBV7-2 | CASSLVAISTDTQYF
TRBJ2-7 | TRBD2 | TRBV7-8 | CASSLASGGPYEQYF
TRBJ2-7 | - | TRBV18 | CASSPQVTPGNEQYF
TRBJ2-1 | TRBD2 | TRBV28 | CASISQAGVYNEQFF
TRBJ2-3 | TRBD1 | TRBV6-1 | CASSIQGTDTQYF
TRBJ2-5 | - | TRBV12-1 | CASPSGGLGETQYF
TRBJ2-5 | TRBD2 | TRBV6-1 | CASSETSGGAETQYF
TRBJ2-2 | - | TRBV5-1 | CASSLAVAGELFF
TRBJ2-7 | - | TRBV9 | CASSVATSDWGAYEQYF
TRBJ2-7 | - | TRBV28 | CASRPQGGEQYF
TRBJ1-2 | - | TRBV29-1 | CSVDLGARYGYTF
TRBJ2-7 | TRBD2 | TRBV14 | CASSQGLAREQYF
TRBJ2-3 | - | TRBV28 | CASSLFGEDTQYF